This T cell receptor (beta chain) is from a study of cytomegalovirus exposure and HLA in healthy donors. Findings and limits, study-wide: Reportedly, diagnosis of cytomegalovirus status by the classifier showed high specificity and sensitivity.

The V gene's germline CDR1 is DFQATT and CDR2 SNEGSKA (reference sequence). Trimming left V 3 bases short and J 4 bases short, with 6 bases between. The CDR3 totals 11 residues. Remarks on this clone: Its specificity is not known.

The PCR employed 60 Vbeta primers together with 13 Jbeta primers. Only in-frame clones appear in the TCRdb table, and some are missing; sequencing was by immunoSEQ multiplex PCR. The sample holds roughly 200,000 clones, about 88% seen once. The receptor comes from a woman aged 30 to 39 in good health and CMV-seronegative. Input material: PBMCs. The rearrangement joins TRBV20-1 to TRBJ2-5; no definite D call. The CDR3 spells CSARRSETQYF. CDR3 nucleotides: TGCAGTGCTAGGCGGTCAGAGACCCAGTACTTC.